One sample yielded the 3 T cell receptor beta chains listed below, sequenced in a study of shared T cell receptors in the human thymus. Sequencing was performed with immunoSEQ multiplex PCR; in TCRdb, only in-frame clones are kept and a portion is missing. The repertoire holds 550,000 to 800,000 clones, 80% to 90% seen once, with roughly 0.01% in the top ten. These data also featured in a second study, about human thymus T cells.

The sample consisted of thymocytes. These receptors originate from a girl under three years old with a congenital heart defect.

The chain uses TRBV4-1 and TRBJ1-6; possibly TRBD1 for D (5 bases). Trimming took 0 bases from V and 3 from J, leaving 15 bases between them. This CDR3 contains 18 residues. Germline V gene data show CDR1 as MGHRA and CDR2 as YSYEKL. The CDR3 sequence: CASSQDLDTTFYNSPLHF. Written as DNA, the CDR3 is TGCGCCAGCAGCCAAGATCTGGACACCACCTTCTATAATTCACCCCTCCACTTT.

CDR3 residues: CASGSSGNTIYF. The CDR3 DNA reads TGTGCCAGCGGTAGCTCTGGAAACACCATATATTTT. V is TRBV5-6 and J is TRBJ1-3; D is unresolved. The CDR3 sequence is 12 residues long. Per the germline V gene, CDR1 is SGHDT and CDR2 is YYEEEE. V lost 7 bases to trimming and J lost 0 bases, with 5 bases between them. Variable domain in full (rest from reference TRBV5-6 and TRBJ1-3): DAGVTQSPTHLIKTRGQQVTLRCSPKSGHDTVSWYQQALGQGPQFIFQYYEEEERQRGNFPDRFSGHQFPNYSSELNVNALLLGDSALYLCASGSSGNTIYFGEGSWLTVV.

The CDR3 DNA sequence: TGCGCCAGCAGTCCGACAGGGGGCGCAGGAGATACGCAGTATTTT. This sequence encodes CASSPTGGAGDTQYF. The rearrangement joins TRBV10-2 to TRBJ2-3, with 10 bases lining up with TRBD1. V lost 5 bases, J lost 5 bases, and 7 bases stayed unmatched. In germline, CDR1 is WSHSY, CDR2 SAAADI. This CDR3 contains 15 residues.